The T cell receptor beta chain under discussion was sequenced for a study of blood T cell repertoires in COVID-19. Study overall: Researchers got acute and convalescent COVID-19 samples from the United States, Italy and Spain. The analysed material was cDNA or gDNA that came from T cells, B-cell-depleted T cells, or PBMCs.

In the study's own analysis: Amplification from reference gene primers served as the basis for estimated nucleated cell counts. Repertoires were generated with immunoSEQ multiplex PCR, while TCRdb's copy carries only in-frame clones and drops some. The D gene and trimming were derived from the DNA, and the V and J assignments and clone size from that table. The data show about 270,000 clones, with about nine tenths seen just once and approximately 4% held by the top ten. Participant reports of clinical history set cohort assignment. Germline assignment: CDR1 MGHDK and CDR2 SYGVNS. J lost 9 bases, V lost 3 bases, and 5 bases had no gene match. The CDR3 extends over 13 amino acids.

The clonotype was recovered from a woman aged 25 to 39 with acute COVID-19. Material: PBMCs or T cells enriched from blood (not recorded which). The chain is built from TRBV25-1 and TRBJ1-5; TRBD1 aligns across 7 bases. CDR3 bases: TGTGCCAGCAGTGACAGGGGGGAAGGGCCCCAGCATTTT. Amino acid sequence: CASSDRGEGPQHF.